This TCR beta chain was observed in a study of blood T cell repertoires in COVID-19. The protocol was immunoSEQ multiplex PCR, while the TCRdb copy is restricted to in-frame clones and leaves out a portion. The sample has a few hundred thousand clones; roughly 80% are singletons. A PCR-confirmed or clinician-diagnosed COVID-19 case had contacted exposed participants within 2 weeks of entry. The CDR3 has 16 residues. V was cut by 6 bases and J by 1 base, with 16 bases left in between. CDR1 LNHDA and CDR2 SQIVND come from the germline V gene (reference sequence). V usage is TRBV19 and J usage is TRBJ1-3; D unclear. This sequence was found in a man aged 40-49 years who had been exposed to COVID-19. The specimen was PBMCs or T cells enriched from blood (not recorded which). Here the CDR3 reads CASSKTTGNSGNTIYF. The DNA of the CDR3 is TGTGCCAGTAGCAAAACGACGGGAAATTCTGGAAACACCATATATTTT.